This T cell receptor (beta chain) was retrieved from a study of blood T cell repertoires in COVID-19. On the study more broadly: Nucleic acid was either cDNA or gDNA, and it came from T cells, B-cell-depleted T cells, or PBMCs.

Recruits, aged about 18 to 95 years, lived in 24 US areas. Donors of Cohort 3 who recovered were those that had two negative PCRs, clearance, or symptom resolution. Germline CDR1 and CDR2: KGHSH and LQKENI. The CDR3 runs to 14 residues. V was cut by 2 bases and J by 3 bases, with 9 bases left in between. As handled by the study authors: Researchers report that nucleated cell counts were estimated from reference gene primer amplification. Profiled with immunoSEQ multiplex PCR; TCRdb holds only in-frame clones, not every one. The DNA was the basis for D and trimming; V, J and clone size are from that table. Of approximately 170,000 clones in the sample, less than 90% were seen once.

The chain couples TRBV18 to TRBJ2-3; D call uncertain. This receptor was identified in a woman in her fifties or sixties who had recovered from COVID-19. Material for sequencing was PBMCs or T cells enriched from blood (not recorded which). This CDR3 is CASSPITTTDTQYF. The CDR3 nucleotides are TGTGCCAGCTCACCAATAACTACTACAGATACGCAGTATTTT. Together with reference TRBV18 and TRBJ2-3, the CDR3 gives the full variable domain: NAGVMQNPRHLVRRRGQEARLRCSPMKGHSHVYWYRQLPEEGLKFMVYLQKENIIDESGMPKERFSAEFPKEGPSILRIQQVVRGDSAAYFCASSPITTTDTQYFGPGTRLTVL.